What follows is one T cell receptor beta chain and its context. This record comes from a study of blood T cell repertoires in COVID-19. Study-level information: Some COVID-19 samples were acute and others convalescent; all came from the United States, Italy and Spain. Nucleic acid was either cDNA or gDNA, and it came from T cells, B-cell-depleted T cells, or PBMCs.

The V gene lost 5 bases and the J gene lost 2 bases, with 12 bases spanning the gap. CDR1 is LGHNT and CDR2 is FRNRAP in the germline V gene. The CDR3 contains 15 residues. Libraries were prepared by immunoSEQ multiplex PCR; TCRdb keeps only in-frame clonotypes and omits some of them. The sample records a few hundred thousand clones, roughly 85% being singletons. The sequencing input was peripheral blood. This chain uses TRBV12-5 with TRBJ2-2; the D gene is possibly TRBD2 (5 bases). The receptor was derived from a woman aged 70-85 years with acute or convalescent COVID-19. The CDR3 DNA reads TGTGCTAGTGGTCCGGACGGGATCAACACCGGGGAGCTGTTTTTT. Amino acids: CASGPDGINTGELFF.